The entry below gives a single T cell receptor beta chain sequence along with its context. Its antigen is not identified. This entry comes from a study of T cell responses to AZD1222 COVID-19 vaccine. Findings and limits, study-wide: All repertoire sampling was performed exclusively after the peak T cell response. Clonal diversity may have been underestimated in mostly white British donors. A rise in Spike-specific TCR breadth and depth followed two AZD1222 doses.

Measured with immunoSEQ multiplex PCR; TCRdb has only the in-frame clones, and not every one. The repertoire holds 150,000 to 190,000 clones, less than 95% seen once, with roughly 1.9% in the top ten. The germline gives CDR1 SGHDN, CDR2 FVKESK. Trimming stripped 1 base from V and 5 bases from J, with 14 bases between. The CDR3 consists of 15 residues. The origin of this receptor is an adult in good health. The sample in question was peripheral blood, obtained on day 0 of AZD1222 vaccination. The rearrangement uses TRBV14 and TRBJ2-5; tentative D call: TRBD1 (6 bases). The CDR3 bases are TGTGCCAGCAGCCAAGGGGACACAGGGTGGGAGACCCAGTACTTC. It yields the protein CASSQGDTGWETQYF.